Shown below are 7 T cell receptor beta chains from a single sample sequenced in a study of technical replicates of blood from a handful of donors. Assay used: immunoSEQ multiplex PCR; TCRdb lists only in-frame clones, some missing. The top ten clones hold about 0.4% of a sample with roughly 76,000 clones, about nine tenths of them seen once. Sequenced sample: T cells isolated from PBMCs. These receptors came from a human donor in good health. Some clones in this sample may be carry-over from other donors' samples.

The chain has TRBV11-3 and TRBJ2-1; unclear D gene. The CDR3 length is 14 residues. Germline CDR1 is SGHNT and CDR2 is YENEEA. Trimming took 5 bases from V and 5 from J, leaving 13 bases between them. The CDR3 reads CASSPYWLHNEQFF. The CDR3 nucleotides read TGTGCCAGCAGCCCTTATTGGCTGCACAATGAGCAGTTCTTC.

V gene TRBV5-1 combines with J gene TRBJ2-1, with TRBD2 matching over 9 bases. Germline V lookup: CDR1 SGHRS, CDR2 YFSETQ. The trim removed 3 bases at V and 2 bases at J, leaving 21 bases unmatched. The CDR3 has 21 residues. CDR3 region: CASSSPGGVSGRTGTYNEQFF. In nucleotides, the CDR3 is TGCGCCAGCAGCTCCCCAGGGGGAGTCAGCGGGAGGACGGGAACCTACAATGAGCAGTTCTTC.

The rearrangement joins TRBV18 to TRBJ2-3; 9 bases map to TRBD2. The CDR3 runs to 17 residues. CDR1 is KGHSH, CDR2 LQKENI, per germline. The trim removed 2 bases at V and 2 bases at J, leaving 8 bases unmatched. The CDR3 here is CASSPGVAGAFTDTQYF. In nucleotides, the CDR3 is TGTGCCAGCTCACCAGGGGTAGCGGGAGCCTTCACAGATACGCAGTATTTT.

This chain uses TRBV11-3 with TRBJ2-1, with TRBD2 matching 14 bases. The CDR3 has 15 residues. Germline V gene lookup returns CDR1 SGHNT and CDR2 YENEEA. Losses at the gene ends were 5 bases for V and 5 bases for J; bases not matched to a gene: 2. CDR3 in DNA: TGTGCCAGCAGCCCGGGACTAGCGGGAGACAATGAGCAGTTCTTC. Translated: CASSPGLAGDNEQFF.

This clone was observed a few times. V and J are TRBV29-1 and TRBJ1-1, with 11 bases that match TRBD1. Germline V gene sequence: CDR1 SQVTM, CDR2 ANQGSEA. Germline trimming cut 7 bases from V and 7 bases from J; bases unmatched to any gene: 5. The CDR3 length is 12 residues. The DNA of the CDR3 is TGCAGCGGGACAGGGGGCCGGAGTGAAGCTTTCTTT. Translating gives CSGTGGRSEAFF.

The rearrangement uses TRBV28 and TRBJ2-1, with 7 bases that match TRBD1. Germline values: CDR1 MDHEN, CDR2 SYDVKM. The CDR3 totals 12 residues. V trimming: 6 bases; J trimming: 12 bases; junction bases outside the gene matches: 8. In DNA form, the CDR3 reads TGTGCCAGCAGCCTTCCGGGACAGAGGCAGTTCTTC. This encodes CASSLPGQRQFF.

This rearrangement joins TRBV7-9 to TRBJ1-4; D is possibly TRBD1 (5 bases). This CDR3 spans 14 amino acids. Trimming took off 2 bases at V and 7 bases at J, with 11 bases between the two ends. Germline V lookup: CDR1 SEHNR, CDR2 FQNEAQ (reference sequence). CDR3 bases: TGTGCCAGCAGCTTATCGGACATACTTGAAAAACTGTTTTTT. Translation gives CASSLSDILEKLFF.